The 18 T cell receptor beta chains below all came from one sample that was sequenced in a study of control samples from healthy donors and cancer patients. Method: immunoSEQ multiplex PCR; TCRdb's copy keeps in-frame clones and lacks some. The sample holds about 120,000 clones, about 89% seen once. The sample comprised blood. The source of these receptors is a man aged 50 to 59 in good health.

V is TRBV3-1 (or the pseudogene TRBV3-2) and J is TRBJ2-5, with 7 bases aligning to TRBD2. CDR3 length equals 12 residues. Unmatched junction bases numbered 4, after V lost 10 bases and J lost 2 bases. Looked up from germline, CDR1 is LGHDT and CDR2 is YNNKEL (reference sequence). CDR3 nucleotides: TGTGCCACCCGGGACTATCAAGAGACCCAGTACTTC. It encodes CATRDYQETQYF.

This chain joins TRBV7-6 and TRBJ2-7, with 7 bases identical to TRBD1. The CDR3 loop spans 12 amino acids. The germline gives CDR1 SGHVS, CDR2 FNYEAQ. J was trimmed by 4 bases and V by 5 bases; bases with no gene match: 2. The CDR3 coding sequence is TGTGCCAGCAGCCGGGGACAGTACGAGCAGTACTTC. It specifies CASSRGQYEQYF.

V is TRBV7-2 and J is TRBJ2-7; the match to TRBD2 covers 16 bases. This CDR3 has 19 residues. The germline CDR1 and CDR2 sequences are SGHTA and FQGNSA. J was trimmed by 7 bases and V by 4 bases; bases with no gene match: 16. The CDR3 DNA reads as TGTGCCAGCAGCTCGCGGTCCGGGACTAGCGGGGGGGCTTCGTCTGAGCAGTACTTC. Translation gives CASSSRSGTSGGASSEQYF.

V gene TRBV11-2 combines with J gene TRBJ1-1; the D gene is possibly TRBD1 (5 bases). The CDR3 extends over 14 amino acids. V lost 2 bases and J lost 7, with 14 bases in between. Germline V CDR1 and CDR2: SGHAT, FQNNGV. CDR3 sequence (DNA): TGTGCCAGCAGCTTATTGGTAGGGGCAGTTGAAGCTTTCTTT. Its protein product is CASSLLVGAVEAFF.

The V call is TRBV9, the J call TRBJ1-6; D may be TRBD1 (6 bases). The CDR3 is made up of 15 amino acids. Trimming left V 1 base short and J 4 bases short, with 9 bases between. Germline V gene lookup returns CDR1 SGDLS and CDR2 YYNGEE. The chain's CDR3 is CASSVRDTYNSPLHF. CDR3 DNA: TGTGCCAGCAGCGTAAGGGACACGTATAATTCACCCCTCCACTTT.

In this sample, this clone turned up a few times. CDR3 amino acids: CASSWRQGADTQYF. DNA of the CDR3: TGCGCCAGCAGCTGGAGACAGGGGGCAGATACGCAGTATTTT. The V gene is TRBV5-1, the J gene TRBJ2-3, with TRBD1 matching 9 bases. CDR1 is SGHRS, CDR2 YFSETQ, per germline. The J segment lost 4 bases and the V segment lost 3 bases, leaving 3 bases of the junction unmatched. The CDR3 contains 14 residues.

The chain couples TRBV18 to TRBJ1-2; D is ambiguous. Per germline, CDR1 KGHSH and CDR2 LQKENI. This CDR3 region has 13 residues. V was shortened by 3 bases and J by 6 bases, with 11 bases between the two germline ends. The DNA for the CDR3 is TGTGCCAGCTCACCTAGGGCGCAGGATGGCTACACCTTC. Amino acids: CASSPRAQDGYTF.

This clone was counted once. This chain links TRBV27 with TRBJ2-3, with 8 bases that match TRBD2. Germline CDR1 reads MNHEY; CDR2 reads SMNVEV (reference sequence). J gave up 6 bases and V 6 bases, and 17 bases lay outside the gene matches. The CDR3 loop spans 17 amino acids. CDR3 DNA: TGTGCCAGCAGCTTAGGGGGTAGCGGGGAGTATAGGGATACGCAGTATTTT. Residues: CASSLGGSGEYRDTQYF.

The chain links TRBV5-1 to TRBJ1-1; TRBD1 agrees at 7 bases. This CDR3 is built from 14 residues. The germline V gene has CDR1 SGHRS and CDR2 YFSETQ. V lost 4 bases, J lost 5 bases, and 8 bases stayed unmatched. In DNA form, the CDR3 reads TGCGCCAGCAGCAGCCGACAGGGTCGAACTGAAGCTTTCTTT. It is translated as CASSSRQGRTEAFF.

The rearrangement links TRBV2 to TRBJ2-3; TRBD1 matches at 10 bases. With V trimmed by 6 bases and J by 4 bases, 10 bases remained unmatched. CDR3 size: 16 residues. Germline loops: CDR1 SNHLY, CDR2 FYNNEI. CDR3 region: CASRIRRQGAADTQYF. As DNA, the CDR3 is TGTGCCAGCAGGATCAGACGACAGGGGGCCGCAGATACGCAGTATTTT.

This chain's CDR3 is CASSLSRTEAFF. The CDR3 nucleotides read TGTGCCAGCAGCTTAAGCAGGACTGAAGCTTTCTTT. The V gene is TRBV7-2, the J gene TRBJ1-1, with D hard to call. Trimming left V 2 bases short and J 5 bases short, with 6 bases between. The CDR3 sequence is 12 residues long. The germline V gene encodes CDR1 SGHTA and CDR2 FQGNSA.

This sequence joins TRBV7-9 and TRBJ2-5; D may correspond to TRBD1 or TRBD2 (6 bases each). There are 17 residues in the CDR3. Germline V lookup: CDR1 SEHNR, CDR2 FQNEAQ (reference sequence). V lost 4 bases and J lost 2, with 20 bases in between. The CDR3 loop is CASSSSVERGGQETQYF. CDR3 DNA sequence: TGTGCCAGCAGCTCCTCGGTAGAGAGAGGGGGGCAAGAGACCCAGTACTTC.

This clone has only a few counts. The chain recombines TRBV19 with TRBJ1-3; 9 nucleotides match TRBD1. Per germline, CDR1 LNHDA and CDR2 SQIVND (reference sequence). The CDR3 is 14 amino acids. Germline trimming cut 6 bases from V and 2 bases from J; bases unmatched to any gene: 2. The CDR3 bases are TGTGCCAGTAGAGGGACAGGGACTGGAAACACCATATATTTT. The encoded protein is CASRGTGTGNTIYF.

In its sample, this clone was seen a few times. The chain is built from TRBV28 and TRBJ1-3, with a possible D match to TRBD1 (6 bases). This CDR3 spans 16 amino acids. The V end lost 7 bases, the J end lost 2 bases, and 18 bases lay between the germline ends. Germline V gene lookup returns CDR1 MDHEN and CDR2 SYDVKM. This CDR3 reads CASNTFPPGAGNTIYF. The CDR3, as DNA: TGTGCCAGCAACACTTTCCCCCCAGGGGCTGGAAACACCATATATTTT.

The rearrangement joins TRBV24-1 to TRBJ1-2; D gene uncertain. Germline CDR1 reads KGHDR; CDR2 reads SFDVKD. The CDR3 sequence is 13 residues long. Between the trimmed V and J ends, which lost 3 bases and 8 bases, there was a span of 12 bases. The CDR3 nucleotides read TGTGCCACCAGTGATCCCCGGGAGAACGGCTACACCTTC. Amino acid sequence: CATSDPRENGYTF.

The V call is TRBV3-1 (or the pseudogene TRBV3-2), the J call TRBJ1-4; no clear D gene. V lost 1 base to trimming and J lost 7 bases, with 10 bases between them. CDR3 length equals 14 residues. Looked up from germline, CDR1 is LGHDT and CDR2 is YNNKEL (reference sequence). CDR3 sequence: CASSQGPGTEKLFF. CDR3 nucleotides: TGTGCCAGCAGCCAAGGCCCGGGAACTGAAAAACTGTTTTTT.

The J gene is TRBJ2-3, the V gene TRBV19, with 7 bases that match TRBD1. CDR1 is LNHDA and CDR2 is SQIVND in the germline V gene (reference sequence). J was trimmed by 2 bases and V by 6 bases; bases with no gene match: 11. CDR3 length: 16 amino acids. CDR3 amino acids: CASRWAAGGTTDTQYF. In nucleotides, the CDR3 is TGTGCCAGTAGGTGGGCGGCAGGGGGAACCACAGATACGCAGTATTTT.

V usage is TRBV6-5 and J usage is TRBJ1-1, with no clear D. Germline V gene lookup returns CDR1 MNHEY and CDR2 SVGAGI. V lost 2 bases to trimming and J lost 10 bases, with 8 bases between them. The CDR3 has 11 amino acids. The CDR3 reads CASSYMAIAFF. In nucleotides, the CDR3 is TGTGCCAGCAGTTACATGGCGATAGCTTTCTTT.